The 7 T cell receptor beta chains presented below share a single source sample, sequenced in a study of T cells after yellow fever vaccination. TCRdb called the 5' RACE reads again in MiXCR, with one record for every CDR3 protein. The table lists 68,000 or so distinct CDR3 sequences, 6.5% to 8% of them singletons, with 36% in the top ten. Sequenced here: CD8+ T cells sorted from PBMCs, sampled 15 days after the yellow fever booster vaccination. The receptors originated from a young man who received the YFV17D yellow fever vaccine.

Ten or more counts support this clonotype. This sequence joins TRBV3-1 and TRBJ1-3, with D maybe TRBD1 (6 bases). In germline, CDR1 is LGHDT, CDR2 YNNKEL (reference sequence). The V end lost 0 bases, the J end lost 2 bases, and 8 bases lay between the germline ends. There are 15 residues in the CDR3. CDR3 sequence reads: CASSQDEGAGNTIYF. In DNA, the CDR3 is TGTGCCAGCAGCCAAGATGAGGGGGCTGGAAACACCATATATTTT.

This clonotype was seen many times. The DNA of the CDR3 is TGCAGCGTTGATTGGGACAACTACAATGAGCAGTTCTTC. This encodes CSVDWDNYNEQFF. The V and J genes are TRBV29-1 and TRBJ2-1, with D possibly matching TRBD1 (6 bases). In germline, CDR1 is SQVTM, CDR2 ANQGSEA. V was pared by 3 bases and J by 3 bases, with 9 bases between. The CDR3 is 13 residues long.

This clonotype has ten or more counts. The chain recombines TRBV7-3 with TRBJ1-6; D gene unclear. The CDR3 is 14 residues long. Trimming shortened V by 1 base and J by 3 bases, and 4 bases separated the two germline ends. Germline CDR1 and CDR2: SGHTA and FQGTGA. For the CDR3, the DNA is TGTGCCAGCAGCTTAAATGACTATAATTCACCCCTCCACTTT. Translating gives CASSLNDYNSPLHF.

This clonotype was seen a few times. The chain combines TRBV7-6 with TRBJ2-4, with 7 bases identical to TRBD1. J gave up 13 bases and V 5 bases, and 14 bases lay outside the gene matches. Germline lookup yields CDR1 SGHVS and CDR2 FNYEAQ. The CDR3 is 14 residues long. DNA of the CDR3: TGTGCCAGCAGCCCATGGAGTACAGGGGAGCAGCAGTACTTC. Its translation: CASSPWSTGEQQYF.

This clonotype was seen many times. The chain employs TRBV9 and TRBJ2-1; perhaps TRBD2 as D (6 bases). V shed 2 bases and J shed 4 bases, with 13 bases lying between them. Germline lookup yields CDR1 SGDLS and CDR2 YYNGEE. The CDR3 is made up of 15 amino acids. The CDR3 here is CASSVGGNEYNEQFF. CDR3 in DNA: TGTGCCAGCAGCGTGGGCGGGAATGAATACAATGAGCAGTTCTTC. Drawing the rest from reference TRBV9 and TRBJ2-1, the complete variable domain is DSGVTQTPKHLITATGQRVTLRCSPRSGDLSVYWYQQSLDQGLQFLIQYYNGEERAKGNILERFSAQQFPDLHSELNLSSLELGDSALYFCASSVGGNEYNEQFFGPGTRLTVL.

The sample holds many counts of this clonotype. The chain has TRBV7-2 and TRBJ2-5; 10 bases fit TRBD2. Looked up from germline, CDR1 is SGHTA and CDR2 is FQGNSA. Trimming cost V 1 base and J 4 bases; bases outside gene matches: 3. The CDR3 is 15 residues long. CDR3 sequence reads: CASSLEAGGPETQYF. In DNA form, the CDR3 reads TGTGCCAGCAGCTTAGAAGCGGGAGGGCCAGAGACCCAGTACTTC.

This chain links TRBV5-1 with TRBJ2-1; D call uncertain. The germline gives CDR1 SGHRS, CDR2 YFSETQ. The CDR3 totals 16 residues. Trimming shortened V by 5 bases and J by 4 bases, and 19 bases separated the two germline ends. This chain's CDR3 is CASSFIDSVDYNEQFF. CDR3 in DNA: TGCGCCAGCAGTTTCATTGATTCTGTAGATTACAATGAGCAGTTCTTC.